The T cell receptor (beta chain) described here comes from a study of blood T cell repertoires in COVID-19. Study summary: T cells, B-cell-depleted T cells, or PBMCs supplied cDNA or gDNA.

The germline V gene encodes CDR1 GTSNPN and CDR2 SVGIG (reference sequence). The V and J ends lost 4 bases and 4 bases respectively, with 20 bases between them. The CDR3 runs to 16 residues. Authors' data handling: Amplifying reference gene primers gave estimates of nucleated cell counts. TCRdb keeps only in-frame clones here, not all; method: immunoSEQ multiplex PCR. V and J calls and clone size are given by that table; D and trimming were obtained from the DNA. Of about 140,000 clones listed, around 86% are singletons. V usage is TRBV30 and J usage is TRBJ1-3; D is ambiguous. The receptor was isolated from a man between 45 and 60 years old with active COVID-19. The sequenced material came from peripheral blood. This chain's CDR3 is CAWTPLSPSRGNTIYF. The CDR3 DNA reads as TGTGCCTGGACTCCCTTGAGTCCTTCGAGGGGAAACACCATATATTTT.